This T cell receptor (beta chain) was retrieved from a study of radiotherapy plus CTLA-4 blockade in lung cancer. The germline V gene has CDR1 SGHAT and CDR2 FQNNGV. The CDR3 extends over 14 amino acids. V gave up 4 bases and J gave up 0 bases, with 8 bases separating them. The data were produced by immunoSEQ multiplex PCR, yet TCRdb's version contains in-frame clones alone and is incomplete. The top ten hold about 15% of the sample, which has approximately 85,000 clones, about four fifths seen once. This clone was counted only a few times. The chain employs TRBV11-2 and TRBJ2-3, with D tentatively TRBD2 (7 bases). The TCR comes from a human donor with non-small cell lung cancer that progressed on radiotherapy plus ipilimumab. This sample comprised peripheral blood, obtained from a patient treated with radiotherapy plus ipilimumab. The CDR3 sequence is CASSSGGSTDTQYF. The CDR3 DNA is TGTGCCAGCAGCTCGGGGGGCAGCACAGATACGCAGTATTTT.